This T cell receptor (beta chain) was sequenced in a study of blood T cell repertoires in COVID-19. Produced via immunoSEQ multiplex PCR; TCRdb's table is partial and in-frame only. The sample lists 350,000 or so clones, about 86% occurring once. The V gene's germline CDR1 is SNHLY and CDR2 FYNNEI. This CDR3 is 17 amino acids long. V lost 10 bases and J lost 2; bases outside the gene matches: 13. Sequencing used PBMCs or T cells enriched from blood (not recorded which). The TCR sequence derives from a middle-aged woman with acute COVID-19. V usage is TRBV2 and J usage is TRBJ2-3; 12 bases match TRBD2. The CDR3 DNA follows: TGTGCCATTTTCCCGGGACTAGCGGGTATACACACAGATACGCAGTATTTT. This sequence encodes CAIFPGLAGIHTDTQYF.